The source of this T cell receptor beta chain is a study of identical twins. Broader study findings: With monozygotic twins, out-of-frame TCR alpha sharing exceeded what models estimated.

With template switching, a universal primer site was added, and the cDNA carried unique molecular identifiers. TCRdb ran MiXCR on the 5' RACE reads and lists one entry per CDR3 protein. The top ten hold 0.95% to 1% of the sample, which has some 500,000 distinct CDR3 sequences, roughly an eighth seen once. About this clonotype itself: Its antigen is unknown.

The CDR3 is 16 amino acids. Germline V gene lookup returns CDR1 SGHVS and CDR2 FNYEAQ. J lost 3 bases, V lost 1 base, and 7 bases had no gene match. The sample was also linked to a second study, of yellow fever vaccine responses in identical twins.

V and J are TRBV7-6 and TRBJ2-7, with TRBD1 matching 9 bases. The TCR sequence derives from a woman between 18 and 29 years old in good health. The source material was CD4+ T cells sorted from blood. The CDR3 nucleotides are TGTGCCAGCAGCTTAGGGCGCGGGGGACAGGGCTACGAGCAGTACTTC. It yields the protein CASSLGRGGQGYEQYF.